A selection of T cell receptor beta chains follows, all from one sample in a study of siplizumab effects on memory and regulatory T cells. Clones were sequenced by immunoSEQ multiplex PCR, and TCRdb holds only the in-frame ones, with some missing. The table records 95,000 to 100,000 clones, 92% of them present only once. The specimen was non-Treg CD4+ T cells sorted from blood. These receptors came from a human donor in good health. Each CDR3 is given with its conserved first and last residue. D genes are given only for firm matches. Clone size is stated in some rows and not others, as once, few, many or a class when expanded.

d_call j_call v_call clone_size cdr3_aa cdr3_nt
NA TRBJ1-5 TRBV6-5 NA CASSSTAGSNQPQHF TGTGCCAGCAGCTCGACGGCAGGGTCTAATCAGCCCCAGCATTTT
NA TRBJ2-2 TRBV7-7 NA CASTPQGQNGELFF TGTGCTAGCACCCCGCAGGGCCAGAACGGGGAGCTGTTTTTT
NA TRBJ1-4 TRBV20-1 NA CSASPTGELFF TGCAGTGCTAGTCCCACCGGGGAACTGTTTTTT
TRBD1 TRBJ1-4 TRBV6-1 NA CASSDTQGGEKLFF TGTGCCAGCAGTGATACTCAGGGGGGCGAAAAACTGTTTTTT
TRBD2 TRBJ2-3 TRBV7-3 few CASSLMGLADIRRTDTQYF TGTGCCAGCAGCTTAATGGGGCTAGCGGATATCAGACGCACAGATACGCAGTATTTT
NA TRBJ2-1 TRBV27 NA CASSFDGVSYNEQFF TGTGCCAGCAGTTTTGACGGAGTATCCTACAATGAGCAGTTCTTC
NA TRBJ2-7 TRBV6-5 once CASRGSKGPSYEQYF TGTGCCAGCAGGGGCTCTAAGGGGCCATCCTACGAGCAGTACTTC
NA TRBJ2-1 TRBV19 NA CASSKGWNEQFF TGTGCCAGTAGTAAGGGGTGGAATGAGCAGTTCTTC
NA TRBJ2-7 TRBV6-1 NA CASGWEPAYEQYF TGTGCCAGCGGGTGGGAGCCCGCCTACGAGCAGTACTTC
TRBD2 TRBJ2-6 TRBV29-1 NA CSVTSGRASGANVLTF TGCAGCGTGACTAGCGGGAGGGCTTCTGGGGCCAACGTCCTGACTTTC
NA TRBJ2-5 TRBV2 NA CASSEVSQETQYF TGTGCCAGCAGTGAAGTCAGCCAAGAGACCCAGTACTTC
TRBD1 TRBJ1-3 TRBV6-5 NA CASGQGENTIYF TGTGCCAGCGGCCAGGGGGAAAACACCATATATTTT
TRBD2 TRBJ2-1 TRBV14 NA CASSKDIGGGAYNEQFF TGTGCCAGCAGCAAAGATATTGGCGGGGGGGCCTACAATGAGCAGTTCTTC
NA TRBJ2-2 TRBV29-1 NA CSVRDGTGELFF TGCAGCGTGAGGGACGGCACCGGGGAGCTGTTTTTT
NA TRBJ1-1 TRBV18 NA CASSPGGAWPEAFF TGTGCCAGCTCACCCGGTGGGGCTTGGCCTGAAGCTTTCTTT
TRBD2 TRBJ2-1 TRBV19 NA CASSPFPGLAGVSSGDGFF TGTGCCAGTAGTCCCTTTCCGGGACTAGCGGGAGTTAGTTCCGGGGATGGGTTCTTC